This TCR beta chain was found in a study of beta chain features in type 1 diabetes. Study overall: The examined sorted cells totaled fewer than 110,000,000 across samples. Findings and limits, study-wide: There was no resolution here of whether HLA type influences TCRB rearrangement. Sequencing the cDNA could make cells with high TCR expression show up more than they should.

The authors took one heparinised blood draw, averaging about 116 mL, from each donor. The germline V gene has CDR1 MNHEY and CDR2 SMNVEV (reference sequence). V was pared by 5 bases and J by 6 bases, with 14 bases between. The CDR3 runs to 13 residues. About this clone: The target antigen is unknown.

Sequencing targeted expressed TCRB transcripts, as all isolated RNA had been reverse transcribed. Assay used: immunoSEQ multiplex PCR; TCRdb lists only in-frame clones, some missing. The sample has some 250,000 clones, about 30% seen once. Input material: central memory CD4+ T cells from blood. The chain couples TRBV27 to TRBJ2-7; possibly TRBD1 or TRBD2 for D (5 bases each). This clonotype was sampled from a man aged 30 to 39 in good health. For the CDR3, the DNA is TGTGCCAGCAGTCCCTCGAGGGGTAGCGAGCAGTACTTC. It is translated as CASSPSRGSEQYF.